What follows describes a single T cell receptor (beta chain). This specimen belongs to a study of Ad26.COV2.S vaccination and SARS-CoV-2 variants. With 0 bases removed from V and 4 bases from J, the gap between germline ends came to 15 bases. The germline V gene has CDR1 MNHEY and CDR2 SVGEGT. The CDR3 contains 16 residues. Profiling relied on immunoSEQ multiplex PCR, and the TCRdb table lists in-frame clones only, not all of them. Of approximately 340,000 clones listed, about 91% were seen once; the top ten hold around 4%. This TCR derives from a human donor who had recovered from COVID-19. The material was peripheral blood, obtained after recovery from COVID-19. The rearrangement uses TRBV6-2 or TRBV6-3 and TRBJ1-2; D uncertain. The CDR3 bases are TGTGCCAGCAGTTACTCGAGGGCAAGCAACGCCTATGGCTACACCTTC. It yields the protein CASSYSRASNAYGYTF.